A single sample is the source of the 15 T cell receptor beta chains below, sequenced in a study of spatial heterogeneity in lung cancer. The study, taken as a whole, reports: In tumors, expanded intratumoral alpha and beta TCR counts tracked mutation counts.

TCRdb ran MiXCR on the 5' RACE reads and lists one entry per CDR3 protein. The repertoire holds 20,000 to 25,000 distinct CDR3 sequences, with nearly 6.5% as singletons. Time point given: sample taken at primary tumor resection. No cognate antigen is known for these TCRs. Source: lung tumor tissue, taken at surgery. The receptors come from a male donor with early-stage non-small cell lung cancer.

This clonotype was picked up many times. This chain joins TRBV11-2 and TRBJ1-1; D not resolved. V was clipped by 2 bases and J by 6 bases, with 10 bases between them. The CDR3 loop spans 13 amino acids. Germline loops: CDR1 SGHAT, CDR2 FQNNGV. CDR3 nucleotide sequence: TGTGCCAGCAGCTTATTTCGGCAGCCTGAAGCTTTCTTT. Translation gives CASSLFRQPEAFF.

This clonotype turned up a few times. This rearrangement joins TRBV5-4 to TRBJ1-1, with 8 nucleotides matching TRBD1. CDR1 and CDR2 (germline): SGHNT, YYREEE (reference sequence). The CDR3 length is 13 residues. V gave up 9 bases and J gave up 5 bases; unmatched junction bases: 9. This chain's CDR3 is CATDRGRGTEAFF. The CDR3 DNA reads as TGTGCCACAGACAGGGGCCGAGGGACTGAAGCTTTCTTT.

This clonotype has just a few counts. The chain links TRBV5-1 to TRBJ2-3; D is ambiguous. Germline loops: CDR1 SGHRS, CDR2 YFSETQ. Deletions cut 2 bases from V and 1 base from J, with 11 bases between. The CDR3 is made up of 15 amino acids. The chain's CDR3 is CASSFGRAGTDTQYF. The CDR3 DNA follows: TGCGCCAGCAGCTTCGGGCGAGCCGGCACAGATACGCAGTATTTT.

This clonotype was seen at least ten times. This chain uses TRBV29-1 with TRBJ1-5; D is uncertain. CDR3 length: 13 residues. Between the trimmed V and J ends, which lost 7 bases and 7 bases, there was a span of 17 bases. From germline, CDR1 is SQVTM and CDR2 ANQGSEA. CDR3 bases: TGCAGCGCCCGCTCCGGGCTCGGACAGCCCCAGCATTTT. Translated, it gives CSARSGLGQPQHF.

In this sample, this clonotype turned up many times. This chain joins TRBV28 and TRBJ1-1; 7 bases match TRBD1. This CDR3 has 17 amino acids. The V segment lost 7 bases and the J segment 0 bases; nucleotides outside the gene matches: 14. Looked up from germline, CDR1 is MDHEN and CDR2 is SYDVKM. The CDR3 DNA reads TGTGCCAGCACCCAAGGAACCTACAGGGGAATGAACACTGAAGCTTTCTTT. It is translated as CASTQGTYRGMNTEAFF.

The table lists this clonotype with many counts. The chain is built from TRBV18 and TRBJ2-7; 8 nucleotides agree with TRBD1. The V and J ends lost 6 bases and 1 base, in that order; junction bases with no gene match: 8. The germline CDR1 and CDR2 sequences are KGHSH and LQKENI. The CDR3 is 15 amino acids. As DNA, the CDR3 is TGTGCCAGCTCCGGACAGGGAAAGAGTTCCTACGAGCAGTACTTC. Protein sequence: CASSGQGKSSYEQYF.

At least ten counts were recorded for this clonotype. The V and J genes are TRBV2 and TRBJ1-1; 7 bases fit TRBD1. V lost 6 bases and J lost 8; bases outside the gene matches: 3. CDR1 is SNHLY, CDR2 FYNNEI, per germline. CDR3 length: 11 amino acids. The CDR3 reads CASRGTVEAFF. In DNA form, the CDR3 reads TGTGCCAGCAGAGGGACAGTAGAAGCTTTCTTT.

The table lists this clonotype with many counts. The V gene is TRBV24-1, the J gene TRBJ2-1, with D tentatively TRBD1 (5 bases). Germline V gives CDR1 KGHDR, CDR2 SFDVKD. There are 15 residues in the CDR3. The V end lost 5 bases, the J end lost 3 bases, and 13 bases lay between the germline ends. The CDR3 coding sequence is TGTGCCACCAGTGCCGACAGACAGATCTACAATGAGCAGTTCTTC. Translation: CATSADRQIYNEQFF.

CDR3 coding DNA: TGCGCCAGCAGCCCCATGGGTGAAGGAAACACCATATATTTT. It codes for CASSPMGEGNTIYF. The chain carries TRBV5-1 and TRBJ1-3; D is ambiguous. Trimming shortened V by 4 bases and J by 4 bases, and 12 bases separated the two germline ends. CDR1 SGHRS and CDR2 YFSETQ come from the germline V gene. This CDR3 contains 14 residues.

This clonotype was seen repeatedly, ten times or more. V and J are TRBV5-4 and TRBJ2-5; TRBD2 agrees at 8 bases. J gave up 4 bases and V 5 bases, and 13 bases lay outside the gene matches. Germline-derived CDR1 and CDR2 are SGHNT and YYREEE (reference sequence). There are 16 residues in the CDR3. The CDR3: CASSPRGGAGRETQYF. The CDR3 DNA follows: TGTGCCAGCAGTCCCCGGGGGGGAGCGGGTCGAGAGACCCAGTACTTC.

This clonotype was observed many times. Here the CDR3 reads CASSLTGGLNIQYF. The CDR3 DNA is TGTGCCAGCAGCTTAACGGGAGGGTTGAACATTCAGTACTTC. V usage is TRBV7-2 and J usage is TRBJ2-4, with 8 bases identical to TRBD2. Germline V gives CDR1 SGHTA, CDR2 FQGNSA. Unmatched junction bases numbered 4, after V lost 2 bases and J lost 7 bases. The CDR3 consists of 14 residues.

The V and J genes are TRBV6-5 and TRBJ2-3; no firm D call. CDR3 length: 12 amino acids. The germline CDR1 and CDR2 sequences are MNHEY and SVGAGI. The V gene lost 4 bases and the J gene lost 7 bases, with 9 bases spanning the gap. The CDR3 DNA sequence: TGTGCCAGCAGTTCACTGATGAATACGCAGTATTTT. Encoded protein: CASSSLMNTQYF.

Comment on this clonotype: A junction end diverges from the germline sequence, so it may reflect a read error. The chain joins TRBV5-5 to TRBJ2-1, with 7 positions matching TRBD2. This CDR3 region has 15 residues. In germline, CDR1 is SGHKS, CDR2 YYEKEE (reference sequence). This CDR3 is CVSSLLTSAYNEQFF. The CDR3 bases are TGTGTCAGCAGCTTGCTAACTAGCGCATACAATGAGCAGTTCTTC.

This clonotype is labeled as medium-sized. The chain has TRBV12-3 or TRBV12-4 and TRBJ1-4, with a tentative D call TRBD1 (5 bases). This CDR3 comprises 12 residues. The V end was cut by 6 bases, the J end by 7 bases, with 9 bases between. The CDR3 loop reads CASRAGREKLFF. The CDR3 nucleotides are TGTGCCAGCAGGGCGGGACGTGAAAAACTGTTTTTT.

The table lists this clonotype with many counts. The chain links TRBV9 to TRBJ2-1; TRBD2 matches 8 bases. V dropped 0 bases and J dropped 7; count of bases not matched to a gene: 12. Looked up from germline, CDR1 is SGDLS and CDR2 is YYNGEE. This CDR3 comprises 17 residues. The CDR3 protein is CASSVDSLLAEGNEQFF. The CDR3 DNA follows: TGTGCCAGCAGCGTAGACTCCCTACTAGCGGAGGGGAATGAGCAGTTCTTC.